This TCR beta chain was profiled in a study of cytomegalovirus exposure and HLA in healthy donors. Study conclusions and caveats: Previous analysis showed most TCR beta V segments were productive about 87% or about 30% of the time. Rates of TCR association differed by HLA locus in a later analysis, with DRB1 highest and HLA-C lowest. One cluster of highly shared sequence variants probably arose as a sequencing artifact. Apparent HLA restriction characterized most CMV-associated TCR beta chains in a later analysis.

The length of the CDR3 is 16 residues. Trimming cost V 5 bases and J 5 bases, with 20 bases left between them. CDR1 SGHTA and CDR2 FQGTGA come from the germline V gene. This clone was observed a handful of times. Its antigen is unknown. 13 Jbeta primers and 60 Vbeta primers were used for the PCR. Some clones are missing from TCRdb's copy, which holds only in-frame ones; the method was immunoSEQ multiplex PCR. Among around 200,000 clones listed, under 85% were seen once. Sequencing input: PBMCs. This TCR was recovered from a male donor in good health and CMV-seronegative. This chain links TRBV7-3 with TRBJ2-3; tentatively, D is TRBD2 (7 bases). The CDR3 DNA reads as TGTGCCAGCAGCCAACAGGGAGGGCTATTGAAAGATACGCAGTATTTT. This gives the protein CASSQQGGLLKDTQYF.